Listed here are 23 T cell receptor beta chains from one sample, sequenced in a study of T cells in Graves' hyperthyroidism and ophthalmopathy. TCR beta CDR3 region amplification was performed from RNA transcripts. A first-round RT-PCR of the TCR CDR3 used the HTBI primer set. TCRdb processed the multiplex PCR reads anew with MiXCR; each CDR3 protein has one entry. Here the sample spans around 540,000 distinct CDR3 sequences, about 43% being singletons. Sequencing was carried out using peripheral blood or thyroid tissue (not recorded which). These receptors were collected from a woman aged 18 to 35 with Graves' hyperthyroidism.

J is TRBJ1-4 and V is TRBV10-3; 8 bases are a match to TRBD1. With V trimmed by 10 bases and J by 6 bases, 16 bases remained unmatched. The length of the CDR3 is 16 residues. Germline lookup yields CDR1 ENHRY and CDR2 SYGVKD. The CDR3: CASVEDGTGGHEKLFF. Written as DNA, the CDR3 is TGTGCCAGCGTTGAAGACGGTACAGGGGGACATGAAAAACTGTTTTTT.

The CDR3: CSTGQALSGNTIYF. CDR3 coding DNA: TGCAGCACGGGACAGGCCCTCTCTGGAAACACCATATATTTT. V is TRBV29-1 and J is TRBJ1-3; TRBD1 matches at 8 bases. V gave up 8 bases and J gave up 0 bases; unmatched junction bases: 6. Germline values: CDR1 SQVTM, CDR2 ANQGSEA. CDR3 size: 14 residues.

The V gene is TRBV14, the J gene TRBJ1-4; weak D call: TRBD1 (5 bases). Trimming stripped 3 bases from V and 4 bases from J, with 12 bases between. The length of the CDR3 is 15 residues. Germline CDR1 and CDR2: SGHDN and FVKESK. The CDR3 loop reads CASSHLTVSNEKLFF. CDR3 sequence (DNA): TGTGCCAGCAGCCACCTGACAGTCAGTAATGAAAAACTGTTTTTT. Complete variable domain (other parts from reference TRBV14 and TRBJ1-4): EAGVTQFPSHSVIEKGQTVTLRCDPISGHDNLYWYRRVMGKEIKFLLHFVKESKQDESGMPNNRFLAERTGGTYSTLKVQPAELEDSGVYFCASSHLTVSNEKLFFGSGTQLSVL.

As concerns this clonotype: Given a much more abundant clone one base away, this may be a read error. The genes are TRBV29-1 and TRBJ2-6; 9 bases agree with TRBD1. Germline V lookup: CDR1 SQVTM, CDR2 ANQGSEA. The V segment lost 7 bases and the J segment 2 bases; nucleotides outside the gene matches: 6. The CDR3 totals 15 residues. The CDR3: CSGGQGTAGANVLTF. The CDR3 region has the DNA TGCAGCGGGGGACAGGGCACAGCTGGGGCCAACGTCCTGACTTTC.

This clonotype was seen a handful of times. The CDR3 DNA reads TGTGCCAGCAGAACCCCGGGGCAAGAGACCCAGTACTTC. Its translation: CASRTPGQETQYF. V usage is TRBV10-3 and J usage is TRBJ2-5; possible D gene TRBD2, 5 bases. The germline V gene has CDR1 ENHRY and CDR2 SYGVKD. The CDR3 covers 13 residues. V dropped 10 bases and J dropped 2 bases, with 14 bases sitting between them.

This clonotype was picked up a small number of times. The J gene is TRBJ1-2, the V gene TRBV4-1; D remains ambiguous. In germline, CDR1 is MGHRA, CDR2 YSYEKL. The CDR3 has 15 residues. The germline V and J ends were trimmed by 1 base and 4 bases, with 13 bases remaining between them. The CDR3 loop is CASSQVFGGIYGYTF. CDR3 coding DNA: TGCGCCAGCAGCCAAGTCTTCGGCGGCATCTATGGCTACACCTTC.

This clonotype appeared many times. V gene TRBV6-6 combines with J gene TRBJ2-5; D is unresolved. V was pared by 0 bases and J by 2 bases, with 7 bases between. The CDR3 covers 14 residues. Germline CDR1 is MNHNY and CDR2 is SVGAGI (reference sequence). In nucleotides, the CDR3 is TGTGCCAGCAGTTACTCTGCAAGGCAAGAGACCCAGTACTTC. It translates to CASSYSARQETQYF.

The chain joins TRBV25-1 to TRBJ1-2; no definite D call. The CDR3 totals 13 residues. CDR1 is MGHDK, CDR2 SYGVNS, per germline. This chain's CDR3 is CAIGGNGRYGYTF. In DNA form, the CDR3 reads TGTGCTATCGGCGGTAACGGGAGATATGGCTACACCTTC.

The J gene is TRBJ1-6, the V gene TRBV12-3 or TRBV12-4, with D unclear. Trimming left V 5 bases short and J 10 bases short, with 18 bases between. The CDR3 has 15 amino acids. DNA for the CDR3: TGTGCCAGCAGTCTTAGGACGGCGAGAGAGTCACCCCTCCACTTT. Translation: CASSLRTARESPLHF.

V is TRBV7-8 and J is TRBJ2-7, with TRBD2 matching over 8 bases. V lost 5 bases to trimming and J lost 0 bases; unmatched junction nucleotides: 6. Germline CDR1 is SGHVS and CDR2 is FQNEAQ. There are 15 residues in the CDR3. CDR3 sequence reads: CASSRGLGSSYEQYF. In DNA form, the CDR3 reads TGTGCCAGCAGCCGGGGACTAGGCAGCTCCTACGAGCAGTACTTC.

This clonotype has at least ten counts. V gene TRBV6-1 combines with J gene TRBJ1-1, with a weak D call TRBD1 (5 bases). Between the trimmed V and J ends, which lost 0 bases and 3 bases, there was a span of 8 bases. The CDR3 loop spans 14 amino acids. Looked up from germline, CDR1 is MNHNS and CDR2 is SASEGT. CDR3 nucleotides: TGTGCCAGCAGTGAAGCGGGGGGAGACACTGAAGCTTTCTTT. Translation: CASSEAGGDTEAFF.

CDR3 coding DNA: TGTGCCAGCAGTTTAAGACGGTTTAACACTGAAGCTTTCTTT. Translation gives CASSLRRFNTEAFF. The chain couples TRBV7-2 to TRBJ1-1; unclear D gene. The CDR3 contains 14 residues. V lost 6 bases to trimming and J lost 2 bases, with 13 bases between them. CDR1 and CDR2 from the germline V gene are SGHTA and FQGNSA.

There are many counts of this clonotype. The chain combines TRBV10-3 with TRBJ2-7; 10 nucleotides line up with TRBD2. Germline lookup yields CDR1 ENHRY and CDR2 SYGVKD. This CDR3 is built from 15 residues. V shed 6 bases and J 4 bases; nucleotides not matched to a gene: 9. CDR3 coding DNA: TGTGCCATCAGACGTTCTAGCGGGAGTCGGTACGAGCAGTACTTC. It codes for CAIRRSSGSRYEQYF.

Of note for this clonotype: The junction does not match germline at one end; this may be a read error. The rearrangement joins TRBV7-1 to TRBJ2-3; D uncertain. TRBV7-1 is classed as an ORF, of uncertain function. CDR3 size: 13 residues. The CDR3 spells CASSSGEGDMQYF. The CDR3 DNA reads TGTGCCAGCAGCTCAGGGGAAGGAGATATGCAGTATTTT.

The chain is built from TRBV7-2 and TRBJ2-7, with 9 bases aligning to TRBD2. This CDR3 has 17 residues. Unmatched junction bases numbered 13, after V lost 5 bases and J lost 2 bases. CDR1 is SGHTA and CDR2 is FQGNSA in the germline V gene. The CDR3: CASSPGGSGRRAYEQYF. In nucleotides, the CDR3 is TGTGCCAGCAGCCCCGGCGGTAGCGGGAGAAGGGCCTACGAGCAGTACTTC.

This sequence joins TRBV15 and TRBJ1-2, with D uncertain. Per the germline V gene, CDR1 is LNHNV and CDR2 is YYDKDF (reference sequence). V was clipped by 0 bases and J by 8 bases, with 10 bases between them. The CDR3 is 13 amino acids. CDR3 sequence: CATSREVGQGYTF. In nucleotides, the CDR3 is TGTGCCACCAGCAGAGAAGTAGGGCAAGGCTACACCTTC.

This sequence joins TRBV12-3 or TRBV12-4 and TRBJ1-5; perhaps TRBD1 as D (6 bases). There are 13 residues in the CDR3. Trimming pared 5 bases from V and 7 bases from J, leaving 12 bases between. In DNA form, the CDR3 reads TGTGCCAGCAGTCGACAGGTAAAGCAGCCCCAGCATTTT. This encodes CASSRQVKQPQHF.

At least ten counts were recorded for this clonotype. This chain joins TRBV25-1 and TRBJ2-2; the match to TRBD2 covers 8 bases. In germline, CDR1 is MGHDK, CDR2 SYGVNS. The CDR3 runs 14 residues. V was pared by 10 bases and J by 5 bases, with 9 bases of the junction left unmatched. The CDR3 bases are TGTGCCACCAGCTACAGCGGGAGAACCGGGGAGCTGTTTTTT. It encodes CATSYSGRTGELFF.

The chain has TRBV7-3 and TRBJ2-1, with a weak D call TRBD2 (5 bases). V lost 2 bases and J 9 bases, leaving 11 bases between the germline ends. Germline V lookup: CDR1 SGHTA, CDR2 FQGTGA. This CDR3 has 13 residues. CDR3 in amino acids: CASSLQTGSEQFF. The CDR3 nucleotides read TGTGCCAGCAGCTTACAAACGGGGAGTGAGCAGTTCTTC.

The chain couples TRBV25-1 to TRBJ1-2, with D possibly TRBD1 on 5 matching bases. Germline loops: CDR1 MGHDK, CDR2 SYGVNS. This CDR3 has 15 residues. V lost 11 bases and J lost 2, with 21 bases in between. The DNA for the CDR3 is TGTGCCCTCACGCTGACAGAGTCCCCCAACTATGGCTACACCTTC. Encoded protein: CALTLTESPNYGYTF.

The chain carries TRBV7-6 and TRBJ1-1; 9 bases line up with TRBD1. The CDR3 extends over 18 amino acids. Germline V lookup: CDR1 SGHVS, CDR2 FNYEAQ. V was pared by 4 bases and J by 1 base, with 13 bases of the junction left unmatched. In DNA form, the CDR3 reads TGTGCCAGCAGCTCTTCCGGGACAGGGACGTCACCGAACACTGAAGCTTTCTTT. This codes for CASSSSGTGTSPNTEAFF. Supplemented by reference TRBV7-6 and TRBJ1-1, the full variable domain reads GAGVSQSPRYKVTKRGQDVALRCDPISGHVSLYWYRQALGQGPEFLTYFNYEAQQDKSGLPNDRFSAERPEGSISTLTIQRTEQRDSAMYRCASSSSGTGTSPNTEAFFGQGTRLTVV.

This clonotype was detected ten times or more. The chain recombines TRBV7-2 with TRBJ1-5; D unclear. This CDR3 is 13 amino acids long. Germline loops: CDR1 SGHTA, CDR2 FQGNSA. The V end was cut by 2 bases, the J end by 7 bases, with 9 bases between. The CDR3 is CASSLTGEQPQHF. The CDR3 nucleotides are TGTGCCAGCAGCTTAACCGGGGAACAGCCCCAGCATTTT.

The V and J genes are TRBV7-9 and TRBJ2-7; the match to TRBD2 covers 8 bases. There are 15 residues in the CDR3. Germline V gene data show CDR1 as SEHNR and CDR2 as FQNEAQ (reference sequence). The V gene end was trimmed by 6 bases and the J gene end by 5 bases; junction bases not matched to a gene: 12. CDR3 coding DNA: TGTGCCAGCAGTACCGGGGGGGGCCGAGTCCACGAGCAGTACTTC. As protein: CASSTGGGRVHEQYF.